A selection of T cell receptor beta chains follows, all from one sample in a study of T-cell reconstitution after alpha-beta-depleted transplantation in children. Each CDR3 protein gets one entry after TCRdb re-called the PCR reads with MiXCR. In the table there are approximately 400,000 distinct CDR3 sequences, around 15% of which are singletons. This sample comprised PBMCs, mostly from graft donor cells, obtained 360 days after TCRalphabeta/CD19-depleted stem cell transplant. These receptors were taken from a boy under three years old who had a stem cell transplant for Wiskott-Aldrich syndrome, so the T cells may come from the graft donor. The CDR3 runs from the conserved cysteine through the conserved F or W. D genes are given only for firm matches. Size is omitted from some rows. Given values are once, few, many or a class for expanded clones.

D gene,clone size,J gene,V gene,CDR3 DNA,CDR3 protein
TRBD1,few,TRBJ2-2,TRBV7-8,TGTGCCAGCAGCTTAGCGTGGACAGGGAACACCGGGGAGCTGTTTTTT,CASSLAWTGNTGELFF
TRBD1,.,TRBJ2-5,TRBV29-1,TGCAGCGTTAACAGGGGTTGGGGCCAAGAGACCCAGTACTTC,CSVNRGWGQETQYF
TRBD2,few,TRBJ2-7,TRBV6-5,TGTGCCAGCAGTTACTCGATCCTAGCGGGAGGGCCGCGGCCCTACGAGCAGTACTTC,CASSYSILAGGPRPYEQYF
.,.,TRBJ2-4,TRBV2,TGTGCCAGCAGTGGGGACAAGGGGGGCATTCAGTACTTC,CASSGDKGGIQYF
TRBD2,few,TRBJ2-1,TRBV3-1,TGTGCCAGCAGCCACCTACGACTAGCGGGGAAAACCTACAATGAGCAGTTCTTC,CASSHLRLAGKTYNEQFF
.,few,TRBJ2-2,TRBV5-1,TGCGCCAGCCGCCCCCAGGATGCCGGGGAGCTGTTTTTT,CASRPQDAGELFF
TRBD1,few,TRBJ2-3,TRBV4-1,TGCGCCAGCAGCCAAGTGAGACAGGGGACTTCCACAGATACGCAGTATTTT,CASSQVRQGTSTDTQYF
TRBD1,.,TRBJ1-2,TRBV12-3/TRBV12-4,TGTGCCAGCAGCCCAAGTCCCGGGACAGGGTCTGATGGCTACACCTTC,CASSPSPGTGSDGYTF
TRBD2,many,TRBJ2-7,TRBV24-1,TGTGCCACCTGTTGCGGGAGGGCCTCTGACGACGAGCAGTACTTC,CATCCGRASDDEQYF
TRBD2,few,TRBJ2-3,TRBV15,TGTGCCACCCTCGGCACTAGCGGCCTCGCAGATACGCAGTATTTT,CATLGTSGLADTQYF
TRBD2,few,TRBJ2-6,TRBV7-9,TGTGCCAGCAAGGGAGGGACGGAGGACGCTGGGGCCAACGTCCTGACTTTC,CASKGGTEDAGANVLTF
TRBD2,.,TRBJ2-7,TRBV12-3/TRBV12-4,TGTGCCAGCGGACTAGCGGCGAGGGAGCAGTACTTC,CASGLAAREQYF
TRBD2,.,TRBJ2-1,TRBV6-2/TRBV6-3,TGTGCCAGCAGTTACTCGTTAGCGGGGGTCTCCTACAATGAGCAGTTCTTC,CASSYSLAGVSYNEQFF
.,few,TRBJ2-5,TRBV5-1,TGCGCCAGCAGCCATAACGGTCCTTCGTGGGAGACCCAGTACTTC,CASSHNGPSWETQYF
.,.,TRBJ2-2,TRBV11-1,TGTGCCAGCAGCTTAGGCCGGAACCCGAACACCGGGGAGCTGTTTTTT,CASSLGRNPNTGELFF
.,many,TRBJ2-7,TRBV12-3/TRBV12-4,TGTGCCAGCAGTCTCGGCCATTACGAGCAGTACTTC,CASSLGHYEQYF
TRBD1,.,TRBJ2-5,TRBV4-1,TGCGCCAGCAGCCCTGTCTGGGACAGGTTTATGGAGGAGACCCAGTACTTC,CASSPVWDRFMEETQYF
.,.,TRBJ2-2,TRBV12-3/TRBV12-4,TGTGCCAGCAGGGCAGACAGCGGGGAGCTGTTTTTT,CASRADSGELFF
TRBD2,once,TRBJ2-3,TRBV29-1,TGCAGCGTGAGGACTAGCGGTCTCACAGATACGCAGTATTTT,CSVRTSGLTDTQYF
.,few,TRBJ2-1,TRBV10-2,TGCGCCAGCAGGGACCCGACTAGGAACTTCTACAATGAGCAGTTCTTC,CASRDPTRNFYNEQFF
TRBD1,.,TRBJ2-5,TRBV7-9,TGTGCCAGCAGCTTAACGACAGGGGCCGGAGAGACCCAGTACTTC,CASSLTTGAGETQYF
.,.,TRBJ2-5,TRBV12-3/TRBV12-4,TGTGCCAGCAGTTACGAGTTACAAGAGACCCAGTACTTC,CASSYELQETQYF
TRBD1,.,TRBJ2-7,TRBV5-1,TGCGCCAGCAGCGTTCCCGGGACAGGGAACTACGAGCAGTACTTC,CASSVPGTGNYEQYF
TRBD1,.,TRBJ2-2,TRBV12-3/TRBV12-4,TGTGCCAGCAGTCGGCGGACAGGGGGGGGACCCGGGGAGCTGTTTTTT,CASSRRTGGGPGELFF
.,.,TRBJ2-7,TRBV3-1,TGTGCCAGCAGCCAAATGGGACGGGCTTACGAGCAGTACTTC,CASSQMGRAYEQYF
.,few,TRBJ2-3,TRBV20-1,TGCAGTGCTAGCCCTACCATCTCGGATACGCAGTATTTT,CSASPTISDTQYF
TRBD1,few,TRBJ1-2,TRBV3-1,TGTGCCAGCAGCCACGACGACAGGGCCGGCACCTTC,CASSHDDRAGTF
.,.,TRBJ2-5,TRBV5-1,TGCGCCAGCAGGCGACCCCCAGACCAAGAGACCCAGTACTTC,CASRRPPDQETQYF
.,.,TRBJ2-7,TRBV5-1,TGCGCCAGCAGCTTCGGTGCTACATACGAGCAGTACTTC,CASSFGATYEQYF
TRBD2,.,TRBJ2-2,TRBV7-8,TGTGCCAGCAGCTTAGTTTGGACAGGACTAGCGGGGGAGCTGTTTTTT,CASSLVWTGLAGELFF
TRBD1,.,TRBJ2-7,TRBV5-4,TGTGCCAGCAGCCCGGGCCTCCGGGACAGGGGTGACGTGCAGTACTTC,CASSPGLRDRGDVQYF
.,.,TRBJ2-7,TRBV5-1,TGCGCCAGCAGACAGGGGGGGAAAACCTACGAGCAGTACTTC,CASRQGGKTYEQYF
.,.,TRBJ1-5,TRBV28,TGTGCCAGCAGAGGATTCATCTATAGCAATCAGCCCCAGCATTTT,CASRGFIYSNQPQHF
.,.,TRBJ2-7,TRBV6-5,TGTGCCAGCAGTAACCGGGAAAGGGCTTTCTACGAGCAGTACTTC,CASSNRERAFYEQYF
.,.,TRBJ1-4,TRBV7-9,TGTGCCAGCAGCTTTTCCTCGCCATCCGACCGTGAAAAACTGTTTTTT,CASSFSSPSDREKLFF
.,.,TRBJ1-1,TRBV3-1,TGTGCCAGCAGCCAAACTCTGAACACTGAAGCTTTCTTT,CASSQTLNTEAFF
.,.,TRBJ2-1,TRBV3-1,TGTGCCAGCAGCCAAGGGGCAGGGAGGACCCTCTACAATGAGCAGTTCTTC,CASSQGAGRTLYNEQFF
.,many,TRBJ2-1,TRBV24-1,TGTGCCACCAGTGTTGGAGCTAACAATGAGCAGTTCTTC,CATSVGANNEQFF
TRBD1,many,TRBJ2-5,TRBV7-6,TGTGCCAGCAGCTTACGAGGGGGCTTTAGTAGAGAGACCCAGTACTTC,CASSLRGGFSRETQYF
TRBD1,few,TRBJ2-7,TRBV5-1,TGCGCCAGCAGCTTAATCCGGGACAGGGCACACGAGCAGTACTTC,CASSLIRDRAHEQYF
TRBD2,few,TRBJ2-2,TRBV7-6,TGTGCCAGCAGCATCCAGGGACTAGCGGGAGTTTTTGTGAACACCGGGGAGCTGTTTTTT,CASSIQGLAGVFVNTGELFF
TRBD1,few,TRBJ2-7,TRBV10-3,TGTGCCATCCGGGACAGGGGGCTGGAGCAGTACTTC,CAIRDRGLEQYF
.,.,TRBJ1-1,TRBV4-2,TGTGCCAGCAGCCAAGCCGTGAATAGCAACACTGAAGCTTTCTTT,CASSQAVNSNTEAFF
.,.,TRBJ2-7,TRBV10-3,TGTGCCATCAGTGGCCGGGACTCCCTCTACGAGCAGTACTTC,CAISGRDSLYEQYF